These 26 T cell receptor beta chains share one sample of origin, sequenced in a study of metastatic and nonmetastatic thyroid tumors (TCRdb year 2020). None of the patients had been given any treatment before thyroid surgery. Library creation used PCR. TCRdb lists the instrument as Illumina HiSeq 4000. The public reads were run again by TCRdb, first through fastp at Q25 and then through MiXCR, and only productive beta chains were kept. This sample holds around 7,000 clones; 30% were observed only once. Clones ranked in the top ten supply roughly 19% of the sample. Sequenced material: tumor tissue. The receptor set was obtained from a female donor with papillary thyroid cancer or a benign thyroid nodule (not recorded which). Some clones in this sample may be carry-over from other donors' samples.

As to this clone: This may arise from a read error, as a much more abundant clone is one base away. The chain employs TRBV11-2 and TRBJ2-7; D possibly corresponds to TRBD1 (6 bases). This CDR3 contains 13 residues. Germline CDR1 is SGHAT and CDR2 is FQNNGV. V was pared by 7 bases and J by 7 bases, with 17 bases between. The CDR3 loop is CASISGTLFEQYF. Written as DNA, the CDR3 is TGTGCCAGCATCTCCGGGACACTTTTTGAGCAGTACTTC.

As regards this clone: A read error may be the cause here, since a much bigger clone is one base away. The sample has other DNA sequences that encode this CDR3 too. The rearrangement links TRBV11-3 to TRBJ2-1; TRBD1 agrees at 7 bases. Germline CDR1 SGHNT, CDR2 YENEEA. The CDR3 totals 14 residues. Written as DNA, the CDR3 is TGCGCCAGCAGCTTAGACTTTACAGGGGCCGGGCAGTTCTTC. Encoded protein: CASSLDFTGAGQFF.

The gene calls are TRBV6-4 and TRBJ1-2; 8 nucleotides align to TRBD1. CDR1 and CDR2 from the germline V gene are MRHNA and SNTAGT. The length of the CDR3 is 14 residues. Trimming at V came to 5 bases and at J to 8 bases, leaving 10 bases not matched to a gene. The CDR3 DNA is TGTGCCAGCAGTAAACAGACAGGGGAAATGGGCTACACCTTC. The encoded protein is CASSKQTGEMGYTF.

Relative to its sample, this clone is medium-sized. This chain links TRBV6-1 with TRBJ2-6; D possibly uses TRBD1 or TRBD2 (5 bases each). Germline assignment: CDR1 MNHNS and CDR2 SASEGT. The ends were cut back, 0 bases at V and 1 base at J, with 16 bases in the middle. This CDR3 is 19 amino acids long. CDR3 sequence: CASSEANGAFGSGANVLTF. CDR3 DNA: TGTGCCAGCAGTGAAGCAAACGGGGCCTTCGGATCTGGGGCCAACGTCCTGACTTTC.

As for this clone: This specimen includes other DNA sequences encoding the same CDR3. The chain combines TRBV27 with TRBJ1-5; the match to TRBD1 covers 9 bases. The CDR3 is made up of 14 amino acids. Germline CDR1 MNHEY, CDR2 SMNVEV (reference sequence). V gave up 5 bases and J gave up 9 bases; unmatched junction bases: 8. The CDR3 nucleotides read TGTGCCAGCAGTACCGACAGGGGGAAACCGCCCCAGCATTTT. This gives the protein CASSTDRGKPPQHF.

The chain has TRBV28 and TRBJ2-7; D gene uncertain. In germline, CDR1 is MDHEN, CDR2 SYDVKM. Trimming shortened V by 2 bases and J by 3 bases, and 2 bases separated the two germline ends. The CDR3 is 11 amino acids. CDR3 residues: CASSLIYEQYF. The CDR3 region has the DNA TGTGCCAGCAGTTTAATCTACGAGCAGTACTTC. The full variable domain, in which reference TRBV28 and TRBJ2-7 provide the parts outside the CDR3, is DVKVTQSSRYLVKRTGEKVFLECVQDMDHENMFWYRQDPGLGLRLIYFSYDVKMKEKGDIPEGYSVSREKKERFSLILESASTNQTSMYLCASSLIYEQYFGPGTRLTVT.

The chain employs TRBV7-9 and TRBJ2-1; D unclear. The CDR3 is 13 residues long. CDR1 SEHNR and CDR2 FQNEAQ come from the germline V gene (reference sequence). With 1 base removed from V and 5 bases from J, the gap between germline ends came to 6 bases. DNA of the CDR3: TGTGCCAGCAGCTTAGGGAGAGACAATGAGCAGTTCTTC. Residues: CASSLGRDNEQFF.

By sample fraction, this clone is medium-sized (0.01 to 0.1%). The CDR3 spells CAVREPRGRAEQYF. DNA for the CDR3: TGTGCCGTGAGAGAACCCAGGGGGCGCGCCGAGCAGTACTTC. The chain couples TRBV28 to TRBJ2-7; 8 nucleotides align to TRBD1. The CDR3 has 14 residues. V dropped 11 bases and J dropped 6; count of bases not matched to a gene: 15. Germline CDR1 and CDR2: MDHEN and SYDVKM. Filled out from reference TRBV28 and TRBJ2-7, the complete variable domain reads DVKVTQSSRYLVKRTGEKVFLECVQDMDHENMFWYRQDPGLGLRLIYFSYDVKMKEKGDIPEGYSVSREKKERFSLILESASTNQTSMYLCAVREPRGRAEQYFGPGTRLTVT.

This clone has just a few counts. The junction differs from germline at one of its ends, possibly a read error. This CDR3 is CASGIQTGFHQHQHF. DNA for the CDR3: TGTGCCAGTGGTATACAAACTGGGTTCCATCAGCATCAGCATTTT. V is TRBV19 and J is TRBJ1-5; no clear D gene. The CDR3 runs 15 residues. Germline CDR1 reads LNHDA; CDR2 reads SQIVND (reference sequence).

V is TRBV11-3 and J is TRBJ2-7; 7 bases align to TRBD1. The length of the CDR3 is 13 residues. The V gene end was trimmed by 7 bases and the J gene end by 3 bases; junction bases not matched to a gene: 6. Germline V lookup: CDR1 SGHNT, CDR2 YENEEA. CDR3 protein: CASTLRTGYEQYF. DNA of the CDR3: TGTGCCAGCACTCTCAGGACAGGCTACGAGCAGTACTTC.

By its share, this clone is medium-sized (0.01 to 0.1%). The chain employs TRBV15 and TRBJ2-3; 8 bases map to TRBD1. The CDR3 runs to 15 residues. The J segment lost 6 bases and the V segment lost 0 bases, leaving 5 bases of the junction unmatched. The germline CDR1 and CDR2 sequences are LNHNV and YYDKDF (reference sequence). The CDR3 DNA sequence: TGTGCCACCAGCAGAGATGGGACAGGATTGGATACGCAGTATTTT. Translating gives CATSRDGTGLDTQYF.

The J gene is TRBJ2-7, the V gene TRBV20-1; 8 bases agree with TRBD2. The CDR3 spans 15 residues. V lost 3 bases and J lost 6; bases outside the gene matches: 13. Germline V gene data show CDR1 as DFQATT and CDR2 as SNEGSKA (reference sequence). The CDR3 DNA reads as TGCAGTGCTAGGGAACTAGCGGTCCGTAGCAGCGAGCAGTACTTC. Encoded protein: CSARELAVRSSEQYF.

In its sample, this clone was seen a few times. The junction departs from germline at one end; a sequencing error may be responsible. The chain combines TRBV7-2 with TRBJ2-1; tentative D call: TRBD1 (6 bases). This CDR3 comprises 13 residues. CDR1 and CDR2 from the germline V gene are SGHTA and FQGNSA. CDR3 loop: CAGSSDTGNGQFF. The DNA of the CDR3 is TGTGCCGGCAGCTCCGATACAGGGAACGGGCAGTTCTTC. The full variable domain, completed using reference TRBV7-2 and TRBJ2-1, is GAGVSQSPSNKVTEKGKDVELRCDPISGHTALYWYRQSLGQGLEFLIYFQGNSAPDKSGLPSDRFSAERTGGSVSTLTIQRTQQEDSAVYLCAGSSDTGNGQFFGPGTRLTVL.

This clone has just a few counts. V and J are TRBV2 and TRBJ2-7; tentatively, D is TRBD1 (5 bases). V was trimmed by 0 bases and J by 7 bases, leaving 13 bases between them. This CDR3 spans 14 amino acids. Per the germline V gene, CDR1 is SNHLY and CDR2 is FYNNEI. CDR3 region: CASSEALAGREQYF. In DNA, the CDR3 is TGTGCCAGCAGTGAAGCGCTTGCAGGGCGGGAGCAGTACTTC.

This clone is medium-sized in the sample. Other DNA sequences in the same sample also yield this CDR3. The rearrangement uses TRBV6-1 and TRBJ1-5; the D gene is possibly TRBD1 (5 bases). The CDR3 has 14 amino acids. Germline V gene lookup returns CDR1 MNHNS and CDR2 SASEGT. With 6 bases removed from V and 4 bases from J, the gap between germline ends came to 13 bases. CDR3 nucleotides: TGTGCCAGCAGCCTGGGGCCGCTTAATCAGCCCCAGCATTTT. It translates to CASSLGPLNQPQHF.

This clone was detected a few times. J is TRBJ2-1 and V is TRBV6-5; the D gene is possibly TRBD2 (5 bases). The ends were cut back, 4 bases at V and 7 bases at J, with 8 bases in the middle. Germline CDR1 is MNHEY and CDR2 is SVGAGI. This CDR3 has 12 residues. The CDR3 DNA follows: TGTGCCAGCAGTTCCAAGCGGAATGAGCAGTTCTTC. This gives the protein CASSSKRNEQFF.

This clone is termed medium-sized. The rearrangement joins TRBV25-1 to TRBJ1-6; D ambiguous. Trimming shortened V by 3 bases and J by 10 bases, and 16 bases separated the two germline ends. CDR1 is MGHDK and CDR2 is SYGVNS in the germline V gene. This CDR3 spans 15 amino acids. The DNA for the CDR3 is TGTGCCAGCAGTGATTGGGCGGGGAACGGATCACCCCTCCACTTT. Residues: CASSDWAGNGSPLHF.

The table lists this clone with many counts. The V gene is TRBV5-6, the J gene TRBJ2-5; 9 bases agree with TRBD2. After removal of 9 bases from V and 5 bases from J, the junction contained 11 bases not matched to a gene. The germline gives CDR1 SGHDT, CDR2 YYEEEE. This CDR3 comprises 14 residues. The CDR3 loop is CATFSGRRAETQYF. The CDR3 DNA reads TGTGCCACCTTTAGCGGGAGAAGGGCGGAGACCCAGTACTTC.

Worth noting for this clone: The CDR3 does not close with the conserved phenylalanine or tryptophan, likely indicating a read error. The chain carries TRBV6-2 or TRBV6-3 and TRBJ2-3, with unresolved D. The germline V gene has CDR1 MNHEY and CDR2 SVGEGT. The V end was cut by 0 bases, the J end by 12 bases, with 10 bases between. The CDR3 length is 12 residues. The CDR3 nucleotides read TGTGCCAGCAGTTACTCCCAAGAGACCCAGTATTGT. Amino acids: CASSYSQETQYC.

This clone has a handful of counts. V is TRBV6-1 and J is TRBJ1-5, with D uncertain. V dropped 2 bases and J dropped 3 bases, with 14 bases sitting between them. Germline lookup yields CDR1 MNHNS and CDR2 SASEGT. This CDR3 contains 16 residues. CDR3 protein: CASSEQEGKNNQPQHF. The CDR3 region has the DNA TGTGCCAGCAGTGAACAGGAGGGAAAGAACAATCAGCCCCAGCATTTT.

The chain is built from TRBV7-2 and TRBJ2-7; TRBD2 agrees at 10 bases. The CDR3 is 14 residues long. CDR1 is SGHTA and CDR2 is FQGNSA in the germline V gene. V lost 6 bases to trimming and J lost 4 bases; unmatched junction nucleotides: 6. Here the CDR3 DNA reads TGTGCCAGCAGGTCTAGCGGGGGAATTTACGAGCAGTACTTC. Its protein product is CASRSSGGIYEQYF. Combining the CDR3 with reference TRBV7-2 and TRBJ2-7 gives the whole variable domain GAGVSQSPSNKVTEKGKDVELRCDPISGHTALYWYRQSLGQGLEFLIYFQGNSAPDKSGLPSDRFSAERTGGSVSTLTIQRTQQEDSAVYLCASRSSGGIYEQYFGPGTRLTVT.

There are a few counts of this clone. The chain links TRBV29-1 to TRBJ1-1; D gene ambiguous. Germline V gene lookup returns CDR1 SQVTM and CDR2 ANQGSEA. Trimming pared 3 bases from V and 4 bases from J, leaving 12 bases between. The CDR3 has 13 residues. The DNA for the CDR3 is TGCAGCGTTGACGAGGCGATCTCCACTGAAGCTTTCTTT. Its protein is CSVDEAISTEAFF.

CDR3 nucleotides: TGTGCCAGCAGACACATTACAGGGGCGAACACCGGGGAGCTGTTTTTT. Its protein is CASRHITGANTGELFF. This chain joins TRBV11-2 and TRBJ2-2; 7 nucleotides agree with TRBD1. J lost 0 bases, V lost 6 bases, and 7 bases had no gene match. CDR3 size: 16 residues. Germline V gene data show CDR1 as SGHAT and CDR2 as FQNNGV.

In this sample, this clone turned up a few times. This chain links TRBV11-2 with TRBJ1-5; D unclear. V shed 3 bases and J shed 2 bases, with 20 bases lying between them. The CDR3 has 18 amino acids. Germline values: CDR1 SGHAT, CDR2 FQNNGV. The DNA for the CDR3 is TGTGCCAGCAGCTTTAGTACCGTTCCGGGCACCTGCAATCAGCCCCAGCATTTT. Protein sequence: CASSFSTVPGTCNQPQHF.

This clone was observed a handful of times. The CDR3 region has the DNA TGTGCCAGCAGTTACTCGATGGATTCTGGGGCCAACGTCCTGACTTTC. It translates to CASSYSMDSGANVLTF. The chain employs TRBV6-2 or TRBV6-3 and TRBJ2-6; D call uncertain. Trimming cost V 0 bases and J 1 base, with 7 bases left between them. CDR1 MNHEY and CDR2 SVGEGT come from the germline V gene. The CDR3 is 16 residues long.

In its sample, this clone was seen a few times. The chain employs TRBV25-1 and TRBJ1-5, with D tentatively TRBD1 (6 bases). This CDR3 has 13 residues. Germline V gene sequence: CDR1 MGHDK, CDR2 SYGVNS. V gave up 8 bases and J gave up 6 bases, with 14 bases separating them. The CDR3 DNA is TGTGCCAGCGGCACAGGGAAAGGTCAGCCCCAGCATTTT. Its protein product is CASGTGKGQPQHF.